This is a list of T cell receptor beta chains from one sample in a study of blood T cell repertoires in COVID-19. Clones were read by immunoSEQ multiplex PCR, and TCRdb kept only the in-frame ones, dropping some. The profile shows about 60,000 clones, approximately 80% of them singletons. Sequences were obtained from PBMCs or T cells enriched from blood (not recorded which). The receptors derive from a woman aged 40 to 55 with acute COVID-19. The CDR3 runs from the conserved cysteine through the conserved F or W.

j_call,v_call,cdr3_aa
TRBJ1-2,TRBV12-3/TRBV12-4,CASSLPDGGYTF
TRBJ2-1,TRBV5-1,CASSLEFVVAGMGNEQFF
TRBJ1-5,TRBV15,CATSTHQGAPQHF
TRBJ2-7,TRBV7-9,CASSLGDEQYF
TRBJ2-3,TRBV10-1,CASSEGAGSTDTQYF
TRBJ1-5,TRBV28,CASNAGSYSNQPQHF
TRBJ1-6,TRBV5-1,CASSLVGPGQGFNSPLHF
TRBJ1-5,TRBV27,CASRGRAYQPQHF
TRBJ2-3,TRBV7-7,CASSEGTASLYTQYF
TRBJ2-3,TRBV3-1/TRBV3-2,CASSRPGVTDTQYF
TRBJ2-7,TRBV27,CASSVTGDVSYEQYF
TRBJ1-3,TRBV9,CASSVDSLLGNTIYF
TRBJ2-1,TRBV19,CASSMTSYAHNEQFF
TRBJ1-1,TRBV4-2,CASSQVRNTEAFF
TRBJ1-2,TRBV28,CASNPSSDSSNYGYTF
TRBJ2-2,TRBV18,CASSPLRLAGGNPGELFF
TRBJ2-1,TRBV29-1,CSARTGQYNEQFF
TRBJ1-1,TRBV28,CASSSPQGASTEAFF
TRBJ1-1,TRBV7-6,CASSRRQGPMNTEAFF
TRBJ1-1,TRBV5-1,CASSLDQVRTEAFF
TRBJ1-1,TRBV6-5,CASSWDRVNTEAFF
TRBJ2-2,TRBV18,CASSPAVNTGELFF
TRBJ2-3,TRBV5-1,CASRPRAGGNTDTQYF
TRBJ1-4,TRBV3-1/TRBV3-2,CASSQGQTNEKLFF
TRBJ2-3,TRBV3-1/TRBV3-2,CASSQDPGRALTDTQYF
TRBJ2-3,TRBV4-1,CASSQQDGTDSTDTQYF
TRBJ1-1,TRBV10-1,CASSSFRENTEAFF
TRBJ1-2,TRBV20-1,CSASPLDRLYTF
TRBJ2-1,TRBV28,CASSLQALGLVPEQFF
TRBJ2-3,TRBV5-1,CASSLEAGGPDTQYF
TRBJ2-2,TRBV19,CASRPDRPGGTGELFF
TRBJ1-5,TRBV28,CASSLSSGGAGNQPQHF
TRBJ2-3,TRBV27,CASSPSVDTQYF
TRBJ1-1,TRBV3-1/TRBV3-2,CASSPTADMNTEAFF
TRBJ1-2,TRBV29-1,CSVELDRGERSYTF
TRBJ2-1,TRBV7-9,CASSGTIGSYNEQFF
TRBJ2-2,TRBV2,CASRREPTGELFF
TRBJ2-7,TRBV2,CASTPGGVGLAGDYEQYF
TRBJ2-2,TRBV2,CASSDQGYTGELFF
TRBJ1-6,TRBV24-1,CATRGDSNSPLHF
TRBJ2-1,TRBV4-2,CASSQVSSGSYNEQFF
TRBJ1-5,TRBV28,CASFGSTEQPQHF
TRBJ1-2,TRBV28,CASRIGGTGGYTF
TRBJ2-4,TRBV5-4,CASSRPGTGTQAKNIQYF
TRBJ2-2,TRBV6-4,CASSVDRDTGELFF
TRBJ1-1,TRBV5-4,CASRTGQTGTEAFF
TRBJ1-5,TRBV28,CASRDRVNQPQHF
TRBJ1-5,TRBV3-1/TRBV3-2,CASSQGGISNQPQHF
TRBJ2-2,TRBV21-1,CASSTSGTSGRPYTGELFF
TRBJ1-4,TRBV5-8,CASSDRVEKLFF
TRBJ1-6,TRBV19,CASRGTGVNSPLHF
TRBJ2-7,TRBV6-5,CASSYSRDRRYEQYF